This TCR beta chain was captured in a study of glioma-infiltrating T cells after dendritic cell vaccination. Overall study context: Patients received autologous tumor lysate-pulsed dendritic cell vaccination between 2003 and 2012.

The sample's time point: after dendritic cell vaccination, including at tumor progression/relapse. Input was approximately 2.2 ug genomic DNA, or all available if less. Generated by immunoSEQ multiplex PCR, the TCRdb table keeps only in-frame clones and is missing some. In the table there are 75,000 to 95,000 clones, 87% of which are singletons. CDR1 and CDR2 from the germline V gene are KGHSH and LQKENI. Deletions cut 0 bases from V and 6 bases from J, with 13 bases between. CDR3 length equals 15 residues. This specimen was blood, taken after dendritic cell vaccination. The clonotype was recovered from a human donor with glioblastoma. V and J are TRBV18 and TRBJ2-3, with a tentative D call TRBD2 (6 bases). Written as DNA, the CDR3 is TGTGCCAGCTCACCACCGATTAGCGGAGGCGATACGCAGTATTTT. This sequence encodes CASSPPISGGDTQYF.